The rows below give T cell receptor beta chains drawn from one sample of a study of T cells in Graves' hyperthyroidism and ophthalmopathy. TCRdb redid the calling of the multiplex PCR reads with MiXCR, one entry per CDR3 protein. The sample holds 380,000 or so distinct CDR3 sequences, roughly 19% seen once. Sequencing was done on a sample of blood. The receptors shown here come from a woman under 30 with Graves' hyperthyroidism. Each CDR3 is given with its conserved first and last residue. D genes are given only for firm matches. Some rows mark clone size as missing; the rest say once, few, many or name a class of expanded clone.

d_call: TRBD2; v_call: TRBV25-1; j_call: TRBJ2-2; clone_size: many; cdr3_aa: CASSEAGGGDTGELFF; cdr3_nt: TGTGCCAGCAGTGAGGCCGGGGGGGGAGACACCGGGGAGCTGTTTTTT
d_call: -; v_call: TRBV20-1; j_call: TRBJ1-1; clone_size: many; cdr3_aa: CSAREDRSTEAFF; cdr3_nt: TGCAGTGCTAGAGAGGACAGATCGACTGAAGCTTTCTTT
d_call: -; v_call: TRBV12-3/TRBV12-4; j_call: TRBJ1-5; clone_size: many; cdr3_aa: CASSLVIDTYQPQHF; cdr3_nt: TGTGCCAGCAGTTTAGTAATTGACACTTATCAGCCCCAGCATTTT
d_call: TRBD1; v_call: TRBV18; j_call: TRBJ2-5; clone_size: many; cdr3_aa: CASSPMGQGRETQYF; cdr3_nt: TGTGCCAGCTCACCGATGGGACAGGGACGAGAGACCCAGTACTTC
d_call: -; v_call: TRBV4-2; j_call: TRBJ1-2; clone_size: many; cdr3_aa: CASSLPLFVSPPYGYTF; cdr3_nt: TGTGCCAGCAGCCTCCCCCTGTTTGTCAGTCCTCCCTATGGCTACACCTTC
d_call: -; v_call: TRBV7-9; j_call: TRBJ2-7; clone_size: many; cdr3_aa: CASSSPPTTYEQYF; cdr3_nt: TGTGCCAGCAGCTCTCCCCCCACAACCTACGAGCAGTACTTC
d_call: -; v_call: TRBV15; j_call: TRBJ2-5; clone_size: -; cdr3_aa: CATSSFRETQYF; cdr3_nt: TGTGCCACCAGCAGCTTTAGGGAGACCCAGTACTTC
d_call: -; v_call: TRBV4-1; j_call: TRBJ1-1; clone_size: many; cdr3_aa: CASSQGIRDPEAFF; cdr3_nt: TGCGCCAGCAGCCAAGGTATAAGGGACCCTGAAGCTTTCTTT
d_call: -; v_call: TRBV2; j_call: TRBJ1-5; clone_size: many; cdr3_aa: CASSEKPPPRPQHF; cdr3_nt: TGTGCCAGCAGTGAAAAACCCCCACCGAGGCCCCAGCATTTT
d_call: TRBD2; v_call: TRBV20-1; j_call: TRBJ2-2; clone_size: -; cdr3_aa: CSVSSGGAENTGELFF; cdr3_nt: TGCAGTGTCAGTAGCGGGGGGGCAGAGAACACCGGGGAGCTGTTTTTT
d_call: -; v_call: TRBV20-1; j_call: TRBJ2-5; clone_size: many; cdr3_aa: CSARDEQETQYF; cdr3_nt: TGCAGTGCTAGAGACGAACAAGAGACCCAGTACTTC
d_call: -; v_call: TRBV14; j_call: TRBJ2-5; clone_size: few; cdr3_aa: CASSQDRDHQETQYF; cdr3_nt: TGTGCCAGCAGCCAAGACCGGGACCACCAAGAGACCCAGTACTTC
d_call: -; v_call: TRBV13; j_call: TRBJ1-2; clone_size: -; cdr3_aa: CASSQKSEYGCTF; cdr3_nt: TGTGCCAGCAGCCAAAAATCTGAATATGGCTGCACCTTC
d_call: -; v_call: TRBV6-5; j_call: TRBJ1-1; clone_size: many; cdr3_aa: CASSSPAVWNTEAFF; cdr3_nt: TGTGCCAGCAGTTCCCCGGCCGTTTGGAACACTGAAGCTTTCTTT
d_call: TRBD1; v_call: TRBV4-1; j_call: TRBJ2-2; clone_size: many; cdr3_aa: CASSQPTGTGELFF; cdr3_nt: TGCGCCAGCAGCCAACCGACAGGGACCGGGGAGCTGTTTTTT
d_call: -; v_call: TRBV6-2/TRBV6-3; j_call: TRBJ1-2; clone_size: -; cdr3_aa: CASRSQGRYGYTF; cdr3_nt: TGTGCCAGCAGATCACAGGGACGCTATGGCTACACCTTC
d_call: -; v_call: TRBV2; j_call: TRBJ2-7; clone_size: many; cdr3_aa: CASSVVAYEQYF; cdr3_nt: TGTGCCAGCAGTGTTGTAGCCTACGAGCAGTACTTC
d_call: -; v_call: TRBV6-2/TRBV6-3; j_call: TRBJ1-1; clone_size: many; cdr3_aa: CASSYSLREVEAFF; cdr3_nt: TGTGCCAGCAGTTACTCTCTCAGGGAGGTGGAAGCTTTCTTT
d_call: -; v_call: TRBV6-1; j_call: TRBJ1-6; clone_size: -; cdr3_aa: CASSEGTSSSPLHF; cdr3_nt: TGTGCCAGCAGTGAGGGGACATCGAGTTCACCCCTCCACTTT
d_call: -; v_call: TRBV7-9; j_call: TRBJ1-1; clone_size: many; cdr3_aa: CASSLNTNTEAFF; cdr3_nt: TGTGCCAGCAGTCTTAATACGAACACTGAAGCTTTCTTT
d_call: -; v_call: TRBV6-5; j_call: TRBJ1-1; clone_size: many; cdr3_aa: CASNYGLRGAGTEAFF; cdr3_nt: TGTGCCAGCAATTACGGTCTTAGAGGGGCGGGGACTGAAGCTTTCTTT
d_call: -; v_call: TRBV2; j_call: TRBJ1-2; clone_size: many; cdr3_aa: CASRGRAGYGYTF; cdr3_nt: TGTGCCAGCAGAGGCAGGGCTGGCTATGGCTACACCTTC
d_call: -; v_call: TRBV15; j_call: TRBJ2-7; clone_size: many; cdr3_aa: CATSRDPGQSYEQYF; cdr3_nt: TGTGCCACCAGCAGAGATCCTGGACAGTCCTACGAGCAGTACTTC
d_call: -; v_call: TRBV6-1; j_call: TRBJ1-5; clone_size: many; cdr3_aa: CASSEHRPFNQPQHF; cdr3_nt: TGTGCCAGCAGTGAGCATAGGCCATTCAATCAGCCCCAGCATTTT
d_call: -; v_call: TRBV28; j_call: TRBJ2-7; clone_size: many; cdr3_aa: CASSSPEPSYEQYF; cdr3_nt: TGTGCCAGCAGTTCCCCTGAGCCCTCCTACGAGCAGTACTTC
d_call: TRBD2; v_call: TRBV6-1; j_call: TRBJ2-5; clone_size: -; cdr3_aa: CASSGGGGHETQYF; cdr3_nt: TGTGCCAGCAGTGGGGGGGGAGGGCACGAGACCCAGTACTTC
d_call: TRBD1; v_call: TRBV27; j_call: TRBJ2-7; clone_size: -; cdr3_aa: CASSHPGQGNEQYF; cdr3_nt: TGTGCCAGCAGTCATCCTGGACAGGGTAACGAGCAGTACTTC
d_call: TRBD2; v_call: TRBV5-1; j_call: TRBJ2-7; clone_size: few; cdr3_aa: CASSQRGGPVDEQYF; cdr3_nt: TGCGCCAGCAGCCAGCGGGGGGGCCCGGTGGACGAGCAGTACTTC
d_call: -; v_call: TRBV27; j_call: TRBJ1-1; clone_size: many; cdr3_aa: CASSFLPAKEGLSDTEAFF; cdr3_nt: TGTGCCAGCAGTTTTCTGCCGGCCAAGGAGGGACTCTCGGACACTGAAGCTTTCTTT
d_call: TRBD2; v_call: TRBV3-1; j_call: TRBJ2-7; clone_size: once; cdr3_aa: CASSQAGLAVHEQYF; cdr3_nt: TGTGCCAGCAGCCAAGCGGGACTAGCGGTCCACGAGCAGTACTTC
d_call: -; v_call: TRBV6-5; j_call: TRBJ1-2; clone_size: many; cdr3_aa: CAFFMGANYGYTF; cdr3_nt: TGTGCCTTCTTCATGGGGGCTAACTATGGCTACACCTTC
d_call: -; v_call: TRBV12-3/TRBV12-4; j_call: TRBJ1-1; clone_size: -; cdr3_aa: CASSASGRFHTFF; cdr3_nt: TGTGCCAGCAGTGCCTCGGGACGCTTCCATACTTTCTTT
d_call: -; v_call: TRBV4-2; j_call: TRBJ1-5; clone_size: many; cdr3_aa: CASSLKAVKGSWQPQHF; cdr3_nt: TGTGCCAGCAGCCTCAAGGCCGTCAAGGGTTCTTGGCAGCCCCAGCATTTT
d_call: TRBD2; v_call: TRBV20-1; j_call: TRBJ2-5; clone_size: many; cdr3_aa: CSARDGGRETQYF; cdr3_nt: TGCAGTGCTAGAGACGGGGGGAGAGAGACCCAGTACTTC
d_call: -; v_call: TRBV5-1; j_call: TRBJ2-7; clone_size: -; cdr3_aa: CASSTGTAVSYEQYF; cdr3_nt: TGCGCCAGCAGCACCGGGACGGCGGTTTCCTACGAGCAGTACTTC
d_call: TRBD1; v_call: TRBV6-5; j_call: TRBJ2-7; clone_size: many; cdr3_aa: CASSFLGQGVSNEQYF; cdr3_nt: TGTGCCAGCAGTTTTCTTGGACAGGGGGTCTCCAACGAGCAGTACTTC
d_call: -; v_call: TRBV11-2; j_call: TRBJ2-5; clone_size: many; cdr3_aa: CASSFLGWETQYF; cdr3_nt: TGTGCCAGCAGCTTTTTAGGTTGGGAGACCCAGTACTTC
d_call: TRBD1; v_call: TRBV6-2/TRBV6-3; j_call: TRBJ1-2; clone_size: -; cdr3_aa: CASTTGIYGYTF; cdr3_nt: TGTGCCAGTACGACAGGGATCTATGGCTACACCTTC
d_call: -; v_call: TRBV6-1; j_call: TRBJ2-6; clone_size: -; cdr3_aa: CASSETGLNAAGANVLTF; cdr3_nt: TGTGCCAGCAGTGAAACGGGACTGAACGCGGCTGGGGCCAACGTCCTGACTTTC
d_call: TRBD1; v_call: TRBV28; j_call: TRBJ2-7; clone_size: -; cdr3_aa: CASSTPQGVEQYF; cdr3_nt: TGTGCCAGCAGTACACCACAGGGGGTTGAGCAGTACTTC
d_call: TRBD2; v_call: TRBV2; j_call: TRBJ2-3; clone_size: -; cdr3_aa: CASRPTGTNFRDTQYF; cdr3_nt: TGTGCCAGCAGGCCCACCGGGACTAATTTCCGAGATACGCAGTATTTT
d_call: -; v_call: TRBV2; j_call: TRBJ2-4; clone_size: many; cdr3_aa: CASSATTYTKNIQYF; cdr3_nt: TGTGCCAGCAGTGCTACCACTTATACCAAAAACATTCAGTACTTC
d_call: -; v_call: TRBV6-2/TRBV6-3; j_call: TRBJ1-1; clone_size: -; cdr3_aa: CASKTRNLNTEAFF; cdr3_nt: TGTGCCAGCAAAACGCGGAACTTGAACACTGAAGCTTTCTTT
d_call: TRBD1; v_call: TRBV11-2; j_call: TRBJ2-7; clone_size: many; cdr3_aa: CASSPRQGIHEQYF; cdr3_nt: TGTGCCAGCAGCCCTCGACAGGGGATCCACGAGCAGTACTTC
d_call: -; v_call: TRBV7-2; j_call: TRBJ2-5; clone_size: many; cdr3_aa: CASSSRTRETQYF; cdr3_nt: TGTGCCAGCAGCTCCCGGACACGAGAGACCCAGTACTTC
d_call: -; v_call: TRBV20-1; j_call: TRBJ1-1; clone_size: many; cdr3_aa: CSAREGRLYDEAFF; cdr3_nt: TGCAGTGCTAGAGAGGGCAGGTTATATGATGAAGCTTTCTTT
d_call: TRBD1; v_call: TRBV7-8; j_call: TRBJ1-2; clone_size: -; cdr3_aa: CASSYNTGAGGYYGYTF; cdr3_nt: TGTGCCAGCAGCTACAATACAGGGGCTGGGGGTTACTATGGCTACACCTTC
d_call: -; v_call: TRBV6-4; j_call: TRBJ1-1; clone_size: many; cdr3_aa: CASRPIRVASNPRLYAFF; cdr3_nt: TGTGCCAGCAGACCAATTCGGGTGGCCTCGAACCCCAGGTTGTATGCTTTCTTT
d_call: -; v_call: TRBV3-1; j_call: TRBJ2-7; clone_size: many; cdr3_aa: CASRRDYTGTYEQYF; cdr3_nt: TGTGCCAGCAGGAGGGACTACACAGGGACCTACGAGCAGTACTTC
d_call: -; v_call: TRBV5-1; j_call: TRBJ2-7; clone_size: many; cdr3_aa: CASSLFNRDTYEQYF; cdr3_nt: TGCGCCAGCAGCTTGTTTAACAGGGATACCTACGAGCAGTACTTC
d_call: TRBD2; v_call: TRBV20-1; j_call: TRBJ2-5; clone_size: many; cdr3_aa: CSARGTSGGPYQETQYF; cdr3_nt: TGCAGTGCTAGAGGGACTAGCGGGGGGCCGTACCAAGAGACCCAGTACTTC
d_call: -; v_call: TRBV12-3/TRBV12-4; j_call: TRBJ2-7; clone_size: many; cdr3_aa: CASSSSASGGLEQYF; cdr3_nt: TGTGCCAGCAGTTCATCGGCCTCAGGGGGGCTCGAGCAGTACTTC
d_call: -; v_call: TRBV12-3/TRBV12-4; j_call: TRBJ2-7; clone_size: few; cdr3_aa: CASSSIREGYEQYF; cdr3_nt: TGTGCCAGCAGTTCCATACGGGAAGGCTACGAGCAGTACTTC
d_call: -; v_call: TRBV4-1; j_call: TRBJ1-3; clone_size: few; cdr3_aa: CASSQADRRNSGNTIYF; cdr3_nt: TGCGCCAGCAGCCAAGCGGACCGGAGGAACTCTGGAAACACCATATATTTT
d_call: -; v_call: TRBV12-3/TRBV12-4; j_call: TRBJ2-7; clone_size: -; cdr3_aa: CASSLSTREQYF; cdr3_nt: TGTGCCAGCAGTTTATCGACAAGGGAGCAGTACTTC
d_call: -; v_call: TRBV2; j_call: TRBJ2-5; clone_size: few; cdr3_aa: CASSEVQRVPHQETQYF; cdr3_nt: TGTGCCAGCAGTGAAGTCCAGAGGGTCCCCCACCAAGAGACCCAGTACTTC
d_call: -; v_call: TRBV11-2; j_call: TRBJ2-7; clone_size: many; cdr3_aa: CASRPYRAGRGEQYF; cdr3_nt: TGTGCCAGCAGACCCTACAGGGCAGGGAGAGGCGAGCAGTACTTC
d_call: -; v_call: TRBV20-1; j_call: TRBJ1-5; clone_size: many; cdr3_aa: CSATERLGDQPQHF; cdr3_nt: TGCAGTGCTACAGAACGTCTTGGGGACCAGCCCCAGCATTTT